Below are 32 T cell receptor beta chains sequenced from a single sample in a study of shared clonotypes between healthy human individuals. Naivety among CD8 cells was defined by CD45RO negativity and positive CCR7 selection, thereby excluding terminally differentiated effector memory CD45RA+ cells. Generated by immunoSEQ multiplex PCR, the TCRdb table keeps only in-frame clones and is missing some. The table shows around 560,000 clones, with roughly 95% occurring only once. Sequences were obtained from naive CD8+ T cells sorted from blood. These receptors originate from a woman aged 25 to 45 in good health.

J is TRBJ2-7 and V is TRBV7-9; D not certain. Germline CDR1 and CDR2: SEHNR and FQNEAQ (reference sequence). CDR3 length: 12 residues. Trimming took off 0 bases at V and 6 bases at J, with 6 bases between the two ends. DNA of the CDR3: TGTGCCAGCAGCTTAGCGGGTACCGAGCAGTACTTC. Amino acids: CASSLAGTEQYF.

The chain couples TRBV7-8 to TRBJ2-5, with D possibly TRBD2 on 6 matching bases. CDR1 is SGHVS, CDR2 FQNEAQ, per germline. Trimming removed 2 bases from V and 2 bases from J, with 18 bases in between. The CDR3 sequence is 17 residues long. CDR3 amino acids: CASSLSVGDFIQETQYF. The CDR3 nucleotides read TGTGCCAGCAGCTTATCTGTGGGGGACTTTATTCAAGAGACCCAGTACTTC. Using reference TRBV7-8 and TRBJ2-5 for the parts outside the CDR3, the full variable domain is GAGVSQSPRYKVAKRGQDVALRCDPISGHVSLFWYQQALGQGPEFLTYFQNEAQLDKSGLPSDRFFAERPEGSVSTLKIQRTQQEDSAVYLCASSLSVGDFIQETQYFGPGTRLLVL.

The chain couples TRBV10-2 to TRBJ2-1; TRBD2 matches 9 bases. The CDR3 has 12 amino acids. CDR1 WSHSY and CDR2 SAAADI come from the germline V gene. J was trimmed by 15 bases and V by 3 bases; bases with no gene match: 6. CDR3 nucleotide sequence: TGCGCCAGCAGTGAAAGCGGGAGGAGGCCGTTCTTC. Translated, it gives CASSESGRRPFF.

The chain couples TRBV27 to TRBJ2-7; D is possibly TRBD1 (5 bases). Germline loops: CDR1 MNHEY, CDR2 SMNVEV (reference sequence). CDR3 length: 14 amino acids. V was trimmed by 3 bases and J by 1 base, leaving 10 bases between them. As DNA, the CDR3 is TGTGCCAGCAGTTTTACAGGCCGTTCCTACGAGCAGTACTTC. Its protein product is CASSFTGRSYEQYF.

The chain's CDR3 is CASSHSGTGRWDTQYF. CDR3 nucleotide sequence: TGCGCCAGCAGCCATTCCGGGACAGGGAGGTGGGATACGCAGTATTTT. This sequence joins TRBV5-1 and TRBJ2-3, with 9 bases matching TRBD1. The CDR3 has 16 amino acids. Looked up from germline, CDR1 is SGHRS and CDR2 is YFSETQ. With 4 bases clipped from V and 6 bases from J, the junction kept 12 bases outside the gene matches.

The chain links TRBV5-1 to TRBJ2-1, with TRBD1 identical over 7 bases. Trimming at V came to 4 bases and at J to 3 bases, leaving 4 bases not matched to a gene. CDR3 size: 14 residues. Germline lookup yields CDR1 SGHRS and CDR2 YFSETQ. The CDR3 nucleotides are TGCGCCAGCAGCGGGGCAGGGGGCTACAATGAGCAGTTCTTC. Amino acid sequence: CASSGAGGYNEQFF.

The V gene is TRBV27, the J gene TRBJ1-1; the match to TRBD1 covers 7 bases. CDR1 and CDR2 from the germline V gene are MNHEY and SMNVEV (reference sequence). The CDR3 sequence is 15 residues long. Losses at the gene ends were 3 bases for V and 2 bases for J; bases not matched to a gene: 6. The CDR3 nucleotides read TGTGCCAGCAGTTTCGTAACAGGGGACAACACTGAAGCTTTCTTT. Translation: CASSFVTGDNTEAFF.

The J gene is TRBJ2-1, the V gene TRBV27, with D hard to call. The CDR3 sequence is 12 residues long. Per the germline V gene, CDR1 is MNHEY and CDR2 is SMNVEV (reference sequence). V shed 6 bases and J shed 2 bases, with 5 bases lying between them. CDR3 bases: TGTGCCAGCAGCACCCCCTACAATGAGCAGTTCTTC. Protein: CASSTPYNEQFF.

The V and J genes are TRBV5-6 and TRBJ1-1; D possibly corresponds to TRBD1 (5 bases). The length of the CDR3 is 14 residues. Germline-derived CDR1 and CDR2 are SGHDT and YYEEEE. V lost 4 bases and J lost 0, with 10 bases in between. The CDR3 bases are TGTGCCAGCAGCGCGCGGGGCATGAACACTGAAGCTTTCTTT. This codes for CASSARGMNTEAFF.

This rearrangement joins TRBV5-3 to TRBJ2-7; the D gene is possibly TRBD1 (5 bases). TRBV5-3 is marked as an open reading frame, function uncertain. V was shortened by 8 bases and J by 6 bases, with 9 bases between the two germline ends. This CDR3 region has 10 residues. The CDR3, as DNA: TGTGCCAGCTTAGGGGCCGAGCAGTACTTC. Its protein is CASLGAEQYF.

The chain is built from TRBV11-2 and TRBJ2-7, with D perhaps TRBD2 (6 bases). This CDR3 comprises 14 residues. V was clipped by 6 bases and J by 5 bases, with 17 bases between them. Looked up from germline, CDR1 is SGHAT and CDR2 is FQNNGV. This chain's CDR3 is CASRPGTGGDEQYF. The CDR3 DNA sequence: TGTGCCAGCAGACCTGGGACTGGGGGTGACGAGCAGTACTTC.

This chain links TRBV7-8 with TRBJ2-5; D might be TRBD1 (6 bases). The J call may not be correct, given that the DNA end is closer to TRBJ2-7. The CDR3 extends over 17 amino acids. The V gene's germline CDR1 is SGHVS and CDR2 FQNEAQ. CDR3 residues: CASSLALRTERIYEQYF. The DNA of the CDR3 is TGTGCCAGCAGCTTAGCGCTAAGGACAGAGCGTATTTACGAGCAGTACTTC.

This chain joins TRBV2 and TRBJ1-2, with unresolved D. V lost 0 bases and J lost 8, with 7 bases in between. This CDR3 region has 12 residues. CDR1 is SNHLY and CDR2 is FYNNEI in the germline V gene. This CDR3 reads CASSEAGWGYTF. The CDR3 nucleotides are TGTGCCAGCAGTGAAGCAGGGTGGGGCTACACCTTC.

This clone showed up just once. The chain joins TRBV6-1 to TRBJ1-5; D not certain. This CDR3 comprises 14 residues. CDR1 MNHNS and CDR2 SASEGT come from the germline V gene. V lost 6 bases and J 1 base, leaving 10 bases between the germline ends. The CDR3 DNA reads TGTGCCAGCAGACCCTTGGAAAGCAATCAGCCCCAGCATTTT. Amino acid sequence: CASRPLESNQPQHF.

The gene calls are TRBV7-9 and TRBJ2-7; 9 nucleotides align to TRBD1. Germline values: CDR1 SEHNR, CDR2 FQNEAQ (reference sequence). This CDR3 comprises 15 residues. V gave up 5 bases and J gave up 5 bases; unmatched junction bases: 10. The CDR3 here is CASSVYGTGNDEQYF. In DNA form, the CDR3 reads TGTGCCAGCAGCGTATACGGGACAGGGAACGACGAGCAGTACTTC.

V is TRBV27 and J is TRBJ1-5; unclear D gene. This CDR3 spans 13 amino acids. Germline CDR1 MNHEY, CDR2 SMNVEV (reference sequence). Deletions cut 3 bases from V and 6 bases from J, with 9 bases between. The CDR3 nucleotides are TGTGCCAGCAGTTTCCATTCCATTCAGCCCCAGCATTTT. It yields the protein CASSFHSIQPQHF.

This chain uses TRBV5-4 with TRBJ2-5; D is unclear. The end of the DNA fits TRBJ2-7 better, so the J call may be wrong. This CDR3 has 13 residues. Germline-derived CDR1 and CDR2 are SGHNT and YYREEE (reference sequence). The CDR3 is CASSLGGQYEQYF. CDR3 bases: TGTGCCAGCAGCTTGGGCGGTCAGTACGAGCAGTACTTC.

The V call is TRBV5-5, the J call TRBJ2-7; 10 nucleotides agree with TRBD2. This CDR3 comprises 15 residues. Germline-derived CDR1 and CDR2 are SGHKS and YYEKEE (reference sequence). V was pared by 4 bases and J by 4 bases, with 8 bases of the junction left unmatched. CDR3 sequence reads: CASSPGLALLYEQYF. The CDR3 nucleotides read TGTGCCAGCAGCCCGGGACTAGCGTTACTATACGAGCAGTACTTC.

The CDR3 DNA follows: TGTGCCAGCATACCGGGACTTTATAATTCACCCCTCCACTTT. It encodes CASIPGLYNSPLHF. V usage is TRBV27 and J usage is TRBJ1-6; D perhaps matches TRBD1 (5 bases). The CDR3 runs 14 residues. Germline assignment: CDR1 MNHEY and CDR2 SMNVEV (reference sequence). V was pared by 7 bases and J by 4 bases, with 11 bases between.

This chain's CDR3 is CATSRAGGSGDTQYF. In DNA form, the CDR3 reads TGTGCCACCAGCAGAGCGGGGGGGTCCGGAGATACGCAGTATTTT. The gene calls are TRBV15 and TRBJ2-3; 8 bases align to TRBD2. V lost 1 base, J lost 5 bases, and 5 bases stayed unmatched. This CDR3 has 15 residues. Germline CDR1 and CDR2: LNHNV and YYDKDF (reference sequence).

This sequence joins TRBV19 and TRBJ2-7, with 7 bases that match TRBD1. This CDR3 spans 17 amino acids. Germline V CDR1 and CDR2: LNHDA, SQIVND (reference sequence). Trimming removed 3 bases from V and 3 bases from J; junction bases left unmatched: 14. CDR3 region: CASSIPPDREGVYEQYF. In DNA, the CDR3 is TGTGCCAGTAGTATTCCTCCTGACAGGGAAGGAGTCTACGAGCAGTACTTC.

V is TRBV29-1 and J is TRBJ2-7, with 13 bases lining up with TRBD2. Germline CDR1 reads SQVTM; CDR2 reads ANQGSEA. The CDR3 totals 18 residues. Losses at the gene ends were 5 bases for V and 3 bases for J; bases not matched to a gene: 16. CDR3 bases: TGCAGCGTTACCGGGACTAGCGGGGAGAGAGACCTGGGCTACGAGCAGTACTTC. As protein: CSVTGTSGERDLGYEQYF.

The chain uses TRBV10-3 and TRBJ1-1, with a weak D call TRBD1 (6 bases). Germline V gene data show CDR1 as ENHRY and CDR2 as SYGVKD. V lost 4 bases, J lost 1 base, and 16 bases lay in between. The CDR3 sequence is 16 residues long. The CDR3 coding sequence is TGTGCCATCAGTGGAGGGACGGAGGGGGGGAACACTGAAGCTTTCTTT. Its translation is CAISGGTEGGNTEAFF.

Turning to this clone: The same CDR3 can be traced to other DNA sequences in this sample. CDR3 DNA sequence: TGTGCCAGCAGTACAGGTTATAGCAATCAGCCCCAGCATTTT. It encodes CASSTGYSNQPQHF. The V call is TRBV6-5, the J call TRBJ1-5; D may be TRBD1 (5 bases). The CDR3 totals 14 residues. V was shortened by 5 bases and J by 0 bases, with 8 bases between the two germline ends. The germline V gene has CDR1 MNHEY and CDR2 SVGAGI.

The rearrangement links TRBV9 to TRBJ2-3, with TRBD2 matching over 12 bases. The CDR3 contains 16 residues. V was clipped by 3 bases and J by 4 bases; unmatched bases: 6. CDR1 SGDLS and CDR2 YYNGEE come from the germline V gene. DNA for the CDR3: TGTGCCAGCAGCGGCCTAGCGGGAGGGCCTTCAGATACGCAGTATTTT. It is translated as CASSGLAGGPSDTQYF.

The rearrangement joins TRBV10-3 to TRBJ1-2; D uncertain. V was shortened by 0 bases and J by 4 bases, with 15 bases between the two germline ends. Germline CDR1 reads ENHRY; CDR2 reads SYGVKD. The CDR3 has 16 residues. The CDR3 nucleotides are TGTGCCATCAGTGAGTCTGGGAGGGCCGTTGGCTATGGCTACACCTTC. Amino acid sequence: CAISESGRAVGYGYTF.

The chain links TRBV2 to TRBJ1-1; D is unresolved. V dropped 6 bases and J dropped 8 bases, with 7 bases sitting between them. The germline CDR1 and CDR2 sequences are SNHLY and FYNNEI. The CDR3 contains 10 residues. The CDR3 nucleotides read TGTGCCAGCAGCACCAGGGAAGCTTTCTTT. Translating it yields CASSTREAFF.

CDR3 region: CASSLGVSSYTEAFF. DNA of the CDR3: TGTGCCAGCAGCTTGGGTGTCAGTTCCTACACTGAAGCTTTCTTT. The rearrangement joins TRBV5-6 to TRBJ1-1; no clear D. The CDR3 sequence is 15 residues long. Germline loops: CDR1 SGHDT, CDR2 YYEEEE. The ends were cut back, 0 bases at V and 3 bases at J, with 12 bases in the middle. Full variable domain (missing parts from reference TRBV5-6 and TRBJ1-1): DAGVTQSPTHLIKTRGQQVTLRCSPKSGHDTVSWYQQALGQGPQFIFQYYEEEERQRGNFPDRFSGHQFPNYSSELNVNALLLGDSALYLCASSLGVSSYTEAFFGQGTRLTVV.

This chain joins TRBV9 and TRBJ2-2; perhaps TRBD2 as D (5 bases). V was clipped by 0 bases and J by 6 bases, with 15 bases between them. This CDR3 has 16 residues. The germline CDR1 and CDR2 sequences are SGDLS and YYNGEE. The CDR3, as DNA: TGTGCCAGCAGCGTAGATCGGGATCCTCTGTCCGGGGAGCTGTTTTTT. Its protein is CASSVDRDPLSGELFF.

The J gene is TRBJ2-1, the V gene TRBV9, with 7 nucleotides matching TRBD2. Losses at the gene ends were 0 bases for V and 0 bases for J; bases not matched to a gene: 12. Germline-derived CDR1 and CDR2 are SGDLS and YYNGEE. This CDR3 has 19 amino acids. For the CDR3, the DNA is TGTGCCAGCAGCGTAGAACTATTGTATGGCGGGAGCTCCTACAATGAGCAGTTCTTC. This sequence encodes CASSVELLYGGSSYNEQFF.

The gene calls are TRBV7-9 and TRBJ1-1; the D is unclear. The CDR3 totals 13 residues. V lost 1 base and J 1 base, leaving 4 bases between the germline ends. The germline CDR1 and CDR2 sequences are SEHNR and FQNEAQ (reference sequence). CDR3 amino acids: CASSLESNTEAFF. The DNA for the CDR3 is TGTGCCAGCAGCTTAGAATCGAACACTGAAGCTTTCTTT.

The chain uses TRBV6-5 and TRBJ2-2; D might be TRBD1 (5 bases). Germline V CDR1 and CDR2: MNHEY, SVGAGI. Trimming shortened V by 2 bases and J by 6 bases, and 16 bases separated the two germline ends. The length of the CDR3 is 16 residues. This chain's CDR3 is CASSYGQGTSAGELFF. As DNA, the CDR3 is TGTGCCAGCAGTTACGGGCAGGGAACCTCGGCCGGGGAGCTGTTTTTT.